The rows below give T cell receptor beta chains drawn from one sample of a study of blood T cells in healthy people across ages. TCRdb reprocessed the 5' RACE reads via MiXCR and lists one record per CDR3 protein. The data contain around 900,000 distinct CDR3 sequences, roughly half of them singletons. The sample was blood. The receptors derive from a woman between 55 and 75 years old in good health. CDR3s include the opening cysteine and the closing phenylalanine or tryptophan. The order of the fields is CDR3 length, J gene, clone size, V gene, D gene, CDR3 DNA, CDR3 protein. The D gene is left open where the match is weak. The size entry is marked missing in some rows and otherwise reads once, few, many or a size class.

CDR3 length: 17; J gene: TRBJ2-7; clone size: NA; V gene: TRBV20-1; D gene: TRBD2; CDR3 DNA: TGCAGTGCTAGAGATCTAGCGGGAGGGGCTTCTCTGGGAGAGCAGTACTTC; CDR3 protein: CSARDLAGGASLGEQYF
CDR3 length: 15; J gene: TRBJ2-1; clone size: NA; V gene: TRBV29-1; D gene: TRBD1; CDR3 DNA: TGCAGCGTTGGGAGGTGGGACAGGGGCCTCAGGGAGCAGTTCTTC; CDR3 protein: CSVGRWDRGLREQFF
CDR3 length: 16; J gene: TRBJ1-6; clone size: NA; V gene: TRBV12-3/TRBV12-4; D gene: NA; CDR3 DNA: TGTGCCAGCAGTTGGGACCACAATTGGTATAATTCACCCCTCCACTTT; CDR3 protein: CASSWDHNWYNSPLHF
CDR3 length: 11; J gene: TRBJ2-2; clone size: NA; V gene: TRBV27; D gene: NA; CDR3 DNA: TGTGCCAGCAGCCGTGGGTGGGGGCTGTTTTTT; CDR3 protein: CASSRGWGLFF
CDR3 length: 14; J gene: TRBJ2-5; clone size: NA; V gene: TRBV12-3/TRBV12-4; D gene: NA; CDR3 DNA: TGTGCCAGCAAAGAAGAGGATCTCCAAGAGACCCAGTACTTC; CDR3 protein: CASKEEDLQETQYF
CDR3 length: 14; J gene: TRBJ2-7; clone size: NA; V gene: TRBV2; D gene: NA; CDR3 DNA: TGTGCCAGCACCCGGGATAGCGGCCCCTACGAGCAGTACTTC; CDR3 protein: CASTRDSGPYEQYF
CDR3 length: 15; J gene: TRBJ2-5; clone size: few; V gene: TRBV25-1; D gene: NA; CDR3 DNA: TGTGCCAGCAGTGACGGGAGACTCCCACAAGAGACCCAGTACTTC; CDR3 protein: CASSDGRLPQETQYF
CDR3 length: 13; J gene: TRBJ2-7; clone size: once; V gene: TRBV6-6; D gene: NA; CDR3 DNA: TGTGCCAGCAGTGACGGAGCGGTCTACGAGCAATACTTC; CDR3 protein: CASSDGAVYEQYF
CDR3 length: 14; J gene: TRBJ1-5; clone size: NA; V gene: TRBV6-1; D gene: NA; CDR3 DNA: TGTGCCAGCAGTCGGGACTCCAGATCGGAGCCCCAGCATTTT; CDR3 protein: CASSRDSRSEPQHF
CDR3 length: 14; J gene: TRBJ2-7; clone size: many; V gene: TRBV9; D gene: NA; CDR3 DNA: TGTGCCAGCAGCGTAGGTGGGAGCGGGTACGAGCAGTACTTC; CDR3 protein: CASSVGGSGYEQYF
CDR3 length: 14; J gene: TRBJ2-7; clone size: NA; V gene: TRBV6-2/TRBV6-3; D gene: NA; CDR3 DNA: TGTGCCACCAGGCGGGGCGGATCCTACAATGAGCAGTACTTC; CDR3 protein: CATRRGGSYNEQYF
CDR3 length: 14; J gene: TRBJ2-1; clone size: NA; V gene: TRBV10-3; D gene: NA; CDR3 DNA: TGTGCCATCAGTGAGTCTAATACCTACAATGAGCAGTTCTTC; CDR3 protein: CAISESNTYNEQFF
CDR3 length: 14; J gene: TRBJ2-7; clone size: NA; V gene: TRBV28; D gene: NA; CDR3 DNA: TGTGCCAGCATTAGCCGGGGCAGGACAAACGAGCAGTACTTC; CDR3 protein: CASISRGRTNEQYF
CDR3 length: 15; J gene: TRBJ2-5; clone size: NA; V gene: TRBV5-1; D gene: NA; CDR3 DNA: TGCGCCAGCAGCTTCGACTCGGGACCAGCTCGTGAGCAGTACTTC; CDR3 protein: CASSFDSGPAREQYF
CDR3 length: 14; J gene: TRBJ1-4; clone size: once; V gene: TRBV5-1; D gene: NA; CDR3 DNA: TGCGCCAGTAGCTTGGTGGCCAGTAATGAAAAACTGTTTTTT; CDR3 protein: CASSLVASNEKLFF
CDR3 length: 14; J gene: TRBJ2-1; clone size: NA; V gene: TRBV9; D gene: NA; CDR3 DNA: TGTGCCAGCAGCCCAACTAGGTCTAACGATGAGCAGTTCTTC; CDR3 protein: CASSPTRSNDEQFF
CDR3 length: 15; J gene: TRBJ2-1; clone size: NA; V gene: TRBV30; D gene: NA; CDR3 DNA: TGTGCCTGGAGTCGGCGGGTCTCGTCCTACAATGAGCAGTTCTTC; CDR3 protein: CAWSRRVSSYNEQFF
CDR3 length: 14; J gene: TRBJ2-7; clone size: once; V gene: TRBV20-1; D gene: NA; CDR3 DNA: TGCAGTGCTAGGCGGGCGGGGGGACAGCCCGAGCAGTACTTC; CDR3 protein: CSARRAGGQPEQYF
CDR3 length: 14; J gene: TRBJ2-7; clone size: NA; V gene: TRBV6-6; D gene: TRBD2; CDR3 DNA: TGTGCCACACAACTAGCGCCTAGCTCCTACGAGCAGTACTTC; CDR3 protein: CATQLAPSSYEQYF
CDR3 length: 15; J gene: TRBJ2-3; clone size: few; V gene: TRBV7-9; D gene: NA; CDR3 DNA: TGTGCCAGCAGCCTAGGGAGCCCCGGCGGAGATACGCAGTATTTT; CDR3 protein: CASSLGSPGGDTQYF
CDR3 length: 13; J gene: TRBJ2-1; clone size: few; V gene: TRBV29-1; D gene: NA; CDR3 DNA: TGCAGCGTTGCGGAGGTGGGGGGCGGTGAGCAGTTCTTC; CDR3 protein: CSVAEVGGGEQFF
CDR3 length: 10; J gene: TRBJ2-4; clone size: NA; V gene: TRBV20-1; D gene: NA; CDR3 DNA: TGCAGTGCTAGATACACTCTGCAGTACTTC; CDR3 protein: CSARYTLQYF
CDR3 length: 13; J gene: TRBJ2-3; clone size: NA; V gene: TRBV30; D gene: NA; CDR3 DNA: TGTGCCTGGACTCGCCAAATTCCAGATACGCAGTATTTT; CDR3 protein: CAWTRQIPDTQYF
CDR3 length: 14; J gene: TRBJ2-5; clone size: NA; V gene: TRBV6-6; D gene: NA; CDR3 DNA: TGTGCCAGCAGTTACTCGGGGACTGTAGAGACCCAGTACTTC; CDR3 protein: CASSYSGTVETQYF
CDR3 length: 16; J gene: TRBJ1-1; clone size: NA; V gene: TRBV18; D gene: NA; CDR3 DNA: TGTGCCAGCTCTCCAGGGGACACAAAAGTTAACACTGAAGCTTTCTTT; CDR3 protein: CASSPGDTKVNTEAFF
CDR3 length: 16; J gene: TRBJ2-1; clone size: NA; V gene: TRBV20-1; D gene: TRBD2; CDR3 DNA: TGCAGTGCACCCACCTTTCTAGCGGGAGACTACAATGAGCAGTTCTTC; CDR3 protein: CSAPTFLAGDYNEQFF
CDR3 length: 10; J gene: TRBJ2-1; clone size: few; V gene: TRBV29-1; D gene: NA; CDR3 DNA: TGCAGCGTTACCCTGAATGAGCAGTTCTTC; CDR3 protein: CSVTLNEQFF
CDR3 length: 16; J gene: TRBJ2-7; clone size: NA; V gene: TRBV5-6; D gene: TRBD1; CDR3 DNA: TGTGCCAGCAGCCGTGCCTGGACAGGGGAGGACTACGAGCAGTACTTC; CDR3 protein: CASSRAWTGEDYEQYF
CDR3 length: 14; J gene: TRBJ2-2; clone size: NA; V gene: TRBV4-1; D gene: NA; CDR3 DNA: TGCGCCAGCAGCCTAGGCAGAGACACCGGGGAGCTGTTTTTT; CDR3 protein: CASSLGRDTGELFF
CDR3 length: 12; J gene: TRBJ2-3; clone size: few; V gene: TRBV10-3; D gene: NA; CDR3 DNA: TGTGCCATCAGTCCCACAGTGGCTACGCAGTATTTT; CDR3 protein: CAISPTVATQYF
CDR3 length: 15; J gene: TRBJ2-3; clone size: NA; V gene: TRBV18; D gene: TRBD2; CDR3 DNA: TGTGCCAGCTCACACCTAGCGGGAGAAGCAGATACGCAGTATTTT; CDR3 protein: CASSHLAGEADTQYF
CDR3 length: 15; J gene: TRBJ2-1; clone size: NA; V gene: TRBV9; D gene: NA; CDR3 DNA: TGTGCCAGCAGCGTGGACAGTAGACTAGCAGTTGAGCAGTTCTTC; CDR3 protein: CASSVDSRLAVEQFF
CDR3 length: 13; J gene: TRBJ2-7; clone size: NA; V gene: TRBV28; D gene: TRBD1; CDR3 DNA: TGTGCCCACCAGACAGGGGGTTCCTACGAGCAGTACTTC; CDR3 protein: CAHQTGGSYEQYF
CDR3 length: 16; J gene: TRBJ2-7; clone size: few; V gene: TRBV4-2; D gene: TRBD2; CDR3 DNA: TGTGCCAGCAGCCAAGACAGAGCGGGGAGCTCCTACGAGCAGTACTTC; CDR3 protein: CASSQDRAGSSYEQYF
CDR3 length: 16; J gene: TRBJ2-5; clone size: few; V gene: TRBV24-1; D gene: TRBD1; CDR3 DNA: TGTGCCACCAGCAGCAGGGGGTTCGCAAGTCAAGAGACCCAGTACTTC; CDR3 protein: CATSSRGFASQETQYF
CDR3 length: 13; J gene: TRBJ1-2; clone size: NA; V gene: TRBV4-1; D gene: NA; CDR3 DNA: TGCGCCAGCAGCCAAAGTCAGAACTATGGCTACACCTTC; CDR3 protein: CASSQSQNYGYTF
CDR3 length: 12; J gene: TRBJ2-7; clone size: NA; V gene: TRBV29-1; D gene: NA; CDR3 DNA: TGCAGCGTTGTAACGACGGTGGGCGAGCAGTACTTC; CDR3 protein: CSVVTTVGEQYF
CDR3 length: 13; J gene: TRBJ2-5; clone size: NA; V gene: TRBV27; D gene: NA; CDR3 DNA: TGTGCCAGCAGTACCACAGGGATGGAGACCCAGTACTTC; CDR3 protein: CASSTTGMETQYF
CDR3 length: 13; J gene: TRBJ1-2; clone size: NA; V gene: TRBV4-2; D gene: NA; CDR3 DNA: TGTGCCAGCAGCCAACACCACTCCTATGGCTACACCTTC; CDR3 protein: CASSQHHSYGYTF
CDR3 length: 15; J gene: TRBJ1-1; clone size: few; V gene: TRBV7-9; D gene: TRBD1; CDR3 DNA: TGTGCCAGCAGCTCTCCCGGGACAGCCACGTCGGAAGCTTTCTTT; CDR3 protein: CASSSPGTATSEAFF
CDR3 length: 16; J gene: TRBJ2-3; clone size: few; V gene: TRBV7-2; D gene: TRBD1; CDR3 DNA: TGTGCCAGCAGCATCGGACAGGGGGCCCTCACAGATACGCAGTATTTT; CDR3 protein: CASSIGQGALTDTQYF
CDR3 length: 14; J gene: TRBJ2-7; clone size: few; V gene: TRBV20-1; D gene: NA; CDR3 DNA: TGCAGTGCTAGAGATCCGGCCAGGTCCTACGAGCAGTACTTC; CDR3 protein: CSARDPARSYEQYF